The 5 T cell receptor beta chains in this list originate from one sample, sequenced in a study of cytomegalovirus exposure and HLA in healthy donors. PCR employed 60 Vbeta and 13 Jbeta primers. Clones were sequenced by immunoSEQ multiplex PCR, and TCRdb holds only the in-frame ones, with some missing. The data hold around 110,000 clones, with around 60% observed a single time. Material for sequencing was PBMCs. Receptors originate from a woman aged 40-49 years in good health and CMV-seropositive.

This clone was recorded a few times. V is TRBV7-9 and J is TRBJ2-5, with 8 bases matching TRBD1. The germline V gene encodes CDR1 SEHNR and CDR2 FQNEAQ (reference sequence). J gave up 2 bases and V 7 bases, and 9 bases lay outside the gene matches. The CDR3 runs 15 residues. CDR3 in DNA: TGTGCCAGCAACTGGGGGACAGGAGGACAAGAGACCCAGTACTTC. This encodes CASNWGTGGQETQYF.

The V gene is TRBV27, the J gene TRBJ1-1; the D is unclear. Germline-derived CDR1 and CDR2 are MNHEY and SMNVEV (reference sequence). Trimming removed 5 bases at V and 8 bases at J, with 15 bases between. The CDR3 length is 13 residues. The CDR3 coding sequence is TGTGCCAGCAGTCCGGGGTGGTGGATAGAAGCTTTCTTT. Protein product: CASSPGWWIEAFF.

This sequence joins TRBV5-4 and TRBJ1-1, with a tentative D call TRBD1 (6 bases). CDR3 length: 15 amino acids. Germline CDR1 is SGHNT and CDR2 is YYREEE (reference sequence). Trimming took 0 bases from V and 2 from J, leaving 11 bases between them. The CDR3 nucleotides are TGTGCCAGCAGCTTGGGTTCAGGGGTCAACACTGAAGCTTTCTTT. Translated: CASSLGSGVNTEAFF.

This chain connects TRBV27 to TRBJ1-4; the match to TRBD1 covers 7 bases. The J segment lost 3 bases and the V segment lost 0 bases, leaving 1 base of the junction unmatched. In germline, CDR1 is MNHEY, CDR2 SMNVEV (reference sequence). This CDR3 has 15 amino acids. This CDR3 is CASSLSTGSNEKLFF. The DNA for the CDR3 is TGTGCCAGCAGTTTATCGACAGGGTCTAATGAAAAACTGTTTTTT.

The rearrangement uses TRBV4-1 and TRBJ2-7; tentative D call: TRBD2 (6 bases). This CDR3 region has 16 residues. V lost 4 bases and J lost 2, with 18 bases in between. Looked up from germline, CDR1 is MGHRA and CDR2 is YSYEKL. CDR3 nucleotides: TGCGCCAGCAGCCTTACGCCGGGACTGACGACCTACGAGCAGTACTTC. Residues: CASSLTPGLTTYEQYF.